This TCR beta chain was recorded in a study of cytomegalovirus exposure and HLA in healthy donors. Across the study: A subsequent analysis stated that the approximately 120 validation repertoires were run on the same platform as the approximately 710 first-cohort repertoires.

The CDR3 loop spans 13 amino acids. Germline V lookup: CDR1 SGHRS, CDR2 YFSETQ. V lost 4 bases, J lost 6 bases, and 6 bases stayed unmatched. The data were produced by immunoSEQ multiplex PCR, yet TCRdb's version contains in-frame clones alone and is incomplete. The table records tens of thousands of clones, about 92% of them present only once. The rearrangement uses TRBV5-1 and TRBJ1-2; TRBD1 matches 7 bases. The specimen was PBMCs. This clonotype originated in a man between 18 and 35 years old in good health and CMV-seronegative. The CDR3 spells CASSPRDRDGYTF. CDR3 nucleotides: TGCGCCAGCAGCCCAAGAGACAGGGATGGCTACACCTTC.